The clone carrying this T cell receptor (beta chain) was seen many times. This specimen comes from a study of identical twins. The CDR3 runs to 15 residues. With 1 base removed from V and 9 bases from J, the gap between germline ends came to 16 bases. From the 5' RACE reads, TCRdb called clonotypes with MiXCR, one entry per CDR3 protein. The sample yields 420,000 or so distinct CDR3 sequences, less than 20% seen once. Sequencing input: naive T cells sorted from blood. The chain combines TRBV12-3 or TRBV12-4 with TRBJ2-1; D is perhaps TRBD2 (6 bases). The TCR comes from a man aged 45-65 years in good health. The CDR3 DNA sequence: TGTGCCAGCAGTTTAGGTTGGCGGGGATATGCTGAGCAGTTCTTC. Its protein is CASSLGWRGYAEQFF.